This TCR beta chain was captured in a study of T cells in Graves' hyperthyroidism and ophthalmopathy. Diagnoses were made from clinical symptoms, serum measures (thyroxine and TRAb), thyroid ultrasound and orbital computed tomography. This clonotype was picked up a small number of times. Using RNA transcripts as the source, TCR beta CDR3 regions were amplified. First-round RT-PCR with HTBI primers amplified the TCR CDR3 region. TCRdb re-called the multiplex PCR reads through MiXCR, storing one row per CDR3 protein. The sample yields fewer than 700,000 distinct CDR3 sequences, under 20% seen once. CDR1 is LNHDA and CDR2 is SQIVND in the germline V gene (reference sequence). V was trimmed by 4 bases and J by 7 bases, leaving 13 bases between them. There are 13 residues in the CDR3.

The receptor was isolated from a woman in her thirties with Graves' hyperthyroidism. V gene TRBV19 combines with J gene TRBJ1-2; maybe TRBD1 (5 bases). Input material: blood. CDR3 sequence (DNA): TGTGCCAGTAGTACTCCTCCAGGGAGTGGCTACACCTTC. This gives the protein CASSTPPGSGYTF. Full variable domain (remainder filled in from reference TRBV19 and TRBJ1-2): DGGITQSPKYLFRKEGQNVTLSCEQNLNHDAMYWYRQDPGQGLRLIYYSQIVNDFQKGDIAEGYSVSREKKESFPLTVTSAQKNPTAFYLCASSTPPGSGYTFGSGTRLTVV.